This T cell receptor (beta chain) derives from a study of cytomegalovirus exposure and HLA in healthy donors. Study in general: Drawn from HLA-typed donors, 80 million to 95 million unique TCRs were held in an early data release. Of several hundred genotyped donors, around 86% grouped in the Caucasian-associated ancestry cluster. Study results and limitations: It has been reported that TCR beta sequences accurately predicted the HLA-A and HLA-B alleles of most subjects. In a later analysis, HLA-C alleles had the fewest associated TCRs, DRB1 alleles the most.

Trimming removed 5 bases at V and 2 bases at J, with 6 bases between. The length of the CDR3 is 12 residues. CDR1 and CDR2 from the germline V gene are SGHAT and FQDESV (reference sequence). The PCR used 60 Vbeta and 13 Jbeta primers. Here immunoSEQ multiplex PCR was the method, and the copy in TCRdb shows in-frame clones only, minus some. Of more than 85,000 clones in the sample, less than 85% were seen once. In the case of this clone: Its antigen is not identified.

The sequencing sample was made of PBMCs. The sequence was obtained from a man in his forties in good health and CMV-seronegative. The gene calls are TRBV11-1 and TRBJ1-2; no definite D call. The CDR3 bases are TGTGCCAGCAGCACAGACAACTATGGCTACACCTTC. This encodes CASSTDNYGYTF.